These 9 T cell receptor beta chains were sequenced from one sample in a study of identical twins. Via MiXCR, TCRdb re-called the 5' RACE reads, giving one row per CDR3 protein. The sample contains some 900,000 distinct CDR3 sequences, about 12% of which appear only once. Another study also made use of these data, one on yellow fever vaccine responses in identical twins.

Sequencing was performed on PBMCs. These receptors were collected from a woman between 18 and 29 years old in good health.

CDR3 bases: TGCGCCAGCAGCGCCGGACTAGCGGGAGGGCCGGCGTCAGATACGCAGTATTTT. Translation: CASSAGLAGGPASDTQYF. The rearrangement joins TRBV5-1 to TRBJ2-3, with 15 bases identical to TRBD2. The CDR3 consists of 18 residues. Looked up from germline, CDR1 is SGHRS and CDR2 is YFSETQ. The ends lost 4 bases at V and 4 bases at J; junction bases unmatched: 10.

This clonotype was found a few times. This chain joins TRBV12-3 or TRBV12-4 and TRBJ2-1, with 12 bases identical to TRBD2. With 2 bases clipped from V and 5 bases from J, the junction kept 4 bases outside the gene matches. The CDR3 sequence is 16 residues long. This CDR3 is CASSLNGLAGNNEQFF. CDR3 sequence (DNA): TGTGCCAGCAGTTTAAACGGACTAGCGGGAAACAATGAGCAGTTCTTC.

This chain links TRBV10-3 with TRBJ1-1, with D tentatively TRBD1 (6 bases). V was shortened by 6 bases and J by 7 bases, with 15 bases between the two germline ends. The CDR3 has 13 amino acids. The germline V gene encodes CDR1 ENHRY and CDR2 SYGVKD. The CDR3 spells CAIRSGGGSEAFF. Written as DNA, the CDR3 is TGTGCCATCAGGAGTGGAGGGGGAAGTGAAGCTTTCTTT.

This clonotype was seen many times. V is TRBV12-3 or TRBV12-4 and J is TRBJ2-5; no clear D. V dropped 7 bases and J dropped 5 bases, with 14 bases sitting between them. CDR3 size: 13 residues. CDR3 nucleotides: TGTGCCAGCACCTCTGGGCTCTGGGAGACCCAGTACTTC. Its protein product is CASTSGLWETQYF.

This rearrangement joins TRBV10-3 to TRBJ2-1; the D gene is possibly TRBD2 (6 bases). The CDR3 loop spans 14 amino acids. V was pared by 0 bases and J by 8 bases, with 11 bases between. CDR1 and CDR2 (germline): ENHRY, SYGVKD. The CDR3 sequence: CAISESTSSDEQFF. DNA of the CDR3: TGTGCCATCAGTGAGTCTACTAGCTCCGATGAGCAGTTCTTC.

The V gene is TRBV6-1, the J gene TRBJ1-1; D not certain. V lost 7 bases to trimming and J lost 1 base, with 13 bases between them. Germline CDR1 and CDR2: MNHNS and SASEGT. This CDR3 is 14 amino acids long. The CDR3 region is CASTPSGRNTEAFF. CDR3 in DNA: TGTGCCAGCACCCCATCGGGCAGGAACACTGAAGCTTTCTTT.

This clonotype was detected a few times. The chain joins TRBV6-1 to TRBJ1-1; a possible D gene is TRBD1 (6 bases). The CDR3 is made up of 14 amino acids. Per the germline V gene, CDR1 is MNHNS and CDR2 is SASEGT. Trimming cost V 5 bases and J 1 base, with 11 bases left between them. The CDR3 DNA sequence: TGTGCCAGCAGTAAGGGGGATGGGAACACTGAAGCTTTCTTT. The encoded protein is CASSKGDGNTEAFF.

This clonotype was counted many times. The genes are TRBV12-3 or TRBV12-4 and TRBJ2-1; 7 nucleotides line up with TRBD1. Trimming cost V 6 bases and J 2 bases; bases outside gene matches: 7. The CDR3 sequence is 15 residues long. CDR3 sequence: CASSLRDSAYNEQFF. The CDR3, as DNA: TGTGCCAGCAGCCTCCGGGACAGCGCCTACAATGAGCAGTTCTTC.

The table lists this clonotype with many counts. This chain joins TRBV6-1 and TRBJ1-5, with D uncertain. Germline values: CDR1 MNHNS, CDR2 SASEGT. This CDR3 spans 16 amino acids. V lost 6 bases and J lost 2, with 17 bases in between. The CDR3 loop is CASSGALGKGNQPQHF. CDR3 nucleotide sequence: TGTGCCAGCAGCGGCGCCCTCGGGAAGGGCAATCAGCCCCAGCATTTT.